This is a list of T cell receptor beta chains from one sample in a study of cytomegalovirus exposure and HLA in healthy donors. Sequencing was performed with immunoSEQ multiplex PCR; in TCRdb, only in-frame clones are kept and a portion is missing. Among about 130,000 clones listed, about 91% were seen once. Source material: PBMCs. The source is a young woman in good health and CMV-seropositive. CDR3s include the opening cysteine and the closing phenylalanine or tryptophan. Fields, in order: clone size, CDR3 length, J gene, V gene, D gene, CDR3 protein, CDR3 DNA. A D gene is named only where the DNA matches it firmly. Some rows have no size entry. The others give once, few or many, or a class for an expanded clone.

>once|17|TRBJ2-7|TRBV12-5|-
CASGLVLGQGHPYEQYF
TGTGCTAGTGGTTTGGTACTCGGGCAGGGGCATCCCTACGAGCAGTACTTC
>-|14|TRBJ1-4|TRBV6-5|TRBD1
CASSVTGVPEKLFF
TGTGCCAGCAGTGTGACAGGGGTGCCTGAAAAACTGTTTTTT
>-|14|TRBJ1-1|TRBV15|-
CATSGIQGRPEAFF
TGTGCCACCAGCGGTATACAGGGCAGGCCTGAAGCTTTCTTT
>-|13|TRBJ2-5|TRBV21-1|-
CASSSWTKETQYF
TGTGCCAGCAGCAGTTGGACAAAAGAGACCCAGTACTTC
>-|14|TRBJ2-7|TRBV5-4|TRBD2
CASSTGLAAYEQYF
TGTGCCAGCAGCACGGGACTAGCGGCCTACGAGCAGTACTTC
>-|14|TRBJ2-7|TRBV7-2|-
CASSYGSGSYEQYF
TGTGCCAGCAGCTATGGCTCAGGGTCCTACGAGCAGTACTTC
>-|14|TRBJ2-1|TRBV5-4|TRBD2
CASSPGLGANEQFF
TGTGCCAGCAGCCCGGGACTAGGGGCCAATGAGCAGTTCTTC
>-|16|TRBJ1-5|TRBV19|TRBD1
CASSLAGQPSNQPQHF
TGTGCCAGTAGTCTTGCGGGACAGCCTAGCAATCAGCCCCAGCATTTT
>-|15|TRBJ2-1|TRBV4-2|TRBD2
CASSNLAGGANEQFF
TGTGCCAGCAGCAATCTAGCGGGGGGCGCCAATGAGCAGTTCTTC
>-|12|TRBJ1-1|TRBV29-1|-
CSVEVGRLFAFF
TGCAGCGTTGAAGTGGGGCGACTGTTTGCTTTCTTT
>-|17|TRBJ2-5|TRBV4-1|TRBD2
CASSQDPSGVLQETQYF
TGCGCCAGCAGCCAAGATCCGAGCGGGGTACTCCAAGAGACCCAGTACTTC
>-|14|TRBJ2-4|TRBV5-1|TRBD2
CASSPEGRGDIQYF
TGCGCCAGCAGCCCAGAGGGCCGGGGGGACATTCAGTACTTC
>-|19|TRBJ2-3|TRBV7-2|TRBD2
CASSLATFFGGKLTDTQYF
TGTGCCAGCAGCTTAGCTACATTCTTCGGGGGGAAGCTCACAGATACGCAGTATTTT
>once|15|TRBJ2-7|TRBV7-8|-
CASSLETDGYYEQYF
TGTGCCAGCAGCTTAGAGACTGACGGGTACTACGAGCAGTACTTC
>-|16|TRBJ1-5|TRBV28|-
CATASDRTDFNQPQHF
TGTGCCACCGCTTCGGACCGGACAGACTTCAATCAGCCCCAGCATTTT
>-|16|TRBJ2-1|TRBV7-2|-
CASSPAGAPRINEQFF
TGTGCCAGCAGCCCCGCCGGTGCCCCCCGAATTAATGAGCAGTTCTTC
>-|13|TRBJ2-7|TRBV10-1|-
CASKGQTTYEQYF
TGCGCCAGCAAAGGACAGACTACCTACGAGCAGTACTTC
>few|14|TRBJ1-2|TRBV18|-
CASSPELEALGYTF
TGTGCCAGCTCACCAGAATTAGAAGCGCTTGGCTACACCTTC
>-|11|TRBJ2-5|TRBV30|-
CAWSAYETQYF
TGTGCCTGGAGCGCGTATGAGACCCAGTACTTC
>once|15|TRBJ2-7|TRBV5-1|TRBD1
CASSGGQGRFYEQYF
TGCGCCAGCAGCGGGGGACAGGGTCGTTTCTACGAGCAGTACTTC
>-|14|TRBJ2-7|TRBV6-5|-
CASSYGQRDYEQYF
TGTGCCAGCAGTTACGGACAGAGGGACTACGAGCAGTACTTC
>-|16|TRBJ1-2|TRBV28|TRBD1
CASSLNPGQGDYGYTF
TGTGCCAGCAGTTTAAACCCGGGACAGGGGGATTATGGCTACACCTTC
>once|15|TRBJ2-7|TRBV28|TRBD1
CASSFFQGDGGEQYF
TGTGCCAGCAGTTTCTTTCAGGGGGATGGTGGTGAGCAGTACTTC
>-|15|TRBJ2-3|TRBV7-2|-
CASSLRVAETDTQYF
TGTGCCAGCAGCTTACGGGTAGCGGAGACAGATACGCAGTATTTT
>-|14|TRBJ1-1|TRBV5-1|-
CASSLDRANTEAFF
TGCGCCAGCAGCTTGGACAGGGCGAACACTGAAGCTTTCTTT
>few|13|TRBJ2-3|TRBV30|TRBD2
CAWSSSGGSTQYF
TGTGCCTGGAGTTCTAGCGGGGGGTCTACGCAGTATTTT